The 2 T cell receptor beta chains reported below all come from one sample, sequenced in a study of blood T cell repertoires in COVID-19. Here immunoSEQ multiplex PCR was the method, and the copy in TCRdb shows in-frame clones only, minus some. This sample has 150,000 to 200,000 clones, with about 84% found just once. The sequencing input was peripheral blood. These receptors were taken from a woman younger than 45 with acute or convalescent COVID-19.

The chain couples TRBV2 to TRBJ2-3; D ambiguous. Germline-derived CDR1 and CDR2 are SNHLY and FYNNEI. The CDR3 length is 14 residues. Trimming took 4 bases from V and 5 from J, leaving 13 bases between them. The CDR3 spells CASSVMLSGDTQYF. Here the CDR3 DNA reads TGTGCCAGCAGTGTAATGCTCTCGGGAGATACGCAGTATTTT.

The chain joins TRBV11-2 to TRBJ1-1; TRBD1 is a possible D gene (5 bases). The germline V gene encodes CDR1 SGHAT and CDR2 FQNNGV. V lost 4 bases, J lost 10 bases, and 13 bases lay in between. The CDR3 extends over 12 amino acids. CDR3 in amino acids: CASSSLGAIAFF. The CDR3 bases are TGTGCCAGCAGCTCCCTAGGGGCAATAGCTTTCTTT.